A selection of T cell receptor beta chains follows, all from one sample in a study of early T cells in non-severe SARS-CoV-2 infection. TCRdb called the 5' RACE reads again in MiXCR, with one record for every CDR3 protein. The sample yields 55,000 to 75,000 distinct CDR3 sequences, 11% seen once. Sample: whole blood. Source of these receptors: an adult who was a healthcare worker with PCR-confirmed SARS-CoV-2 infection or an uninfected control (not recorded which). Each CDR3 is given with its conserved first and last residue. Fields, in order: J gene, V gene, CDR3 length, CDR3 protein.

TRBJ2-1 | TRBV10-3 | 15 | CAISESFRLSNEQFF
TRBJ2-3 | TRBV7-9 | 15 | CASSTPPGGADTQYF
TRBJ1-2 | TRBV6-5 | 13 | CASGTGRGWGYTF
TRBJ1-2 | TRBV28 | 15 | CASSAASGTSYGYTF
TRBJ2-3 | TRBV20-1 | 16 | CSAREGPPGGTDTQYF
TRBJ2-1 | TRBV7-9 | 16 | CASSLVGLALGHEQFF
TRBJ1-1 | TRBV6-2/TRBV6-3 | 10 | CASKGNQAFF
TRBJ2-7 | TRBV9 | 14 | CASSPPPNLGEQYF
TRBJ2-5 | TRBV7-9 | 13 | CASTAGGPETQYF
TRBJ2-7 | TRBV7-2 | 18 | CASSWRAPSRGSRDEQYF
TRBJ2-7 | TRBV15 | 16 | CATSAHRSMGPYEQYF
TRBJ1-1 | TRBV5-1 | 15 | CASSWGTGGNTEAFF
TRBJ2-1 | TRBV29-1 | 11 | CSSGQGDEQFF
TRBJ1-4 | TRBV5-1 | 13 | CASSVQGDEKLFF
TRBJ1-1 | TRBV20-1 | 11 | CSATRALEAFF
TRBJ1-5 | TRBV4-2 | 14 | CASSQEEHNQPQHF
TRBJ2-3 | TRBV24-1 | 15 | CATSDLAGDLDTQYF
TRBJ1-2 | TRBV6-5 | 12 | CASSYGAGGYTF
TRBJ2-3 | TRBV11-2 | 17 | CASSHAQGLSFYNTQYF
TRBJ2-1 | TRBV12-3/TRBV12-4 | 15 | CASSLVVGSGNEQFF
TRBJ2-3 | TRBV28 | 16 | CASSSATADHTDTQYF
TRBJ1-1 | TRBV7-9 | 14 | CASRGGTVNTEAFF
TRBJ2-3 | TRBV12-3/TRBV12-4 | 16 | CASRDGTSGPVDTQYF
TRBJ2-2 | TRBV5-6 | 14 | CASSPSGRAGELFF
TRBJ2-2 | TRBV6-4 | 14 | CASSRDSYTGELFF
TRBJ2-1 | TRBV30 | 13 | CAWTGGNYNEQFF
TRBJ2-1 | TRBV20-1 | 12 | CSPPLLDNEQFF
TRBJ2-7 | TRBV2 | 14 | CASRGGLAVYEQYF
TRBJ2-5 | TRBV18 | 14 | CASSSSLAEETQYF
TRBJ2-5 | TRBV7-2 | 16 | CASTPSGRARRETQYF
TRBJ2-3 | TRBV19 | 12 | CASSFGADTQYF
TRBJ1-1 | TRBV28 | 12 | CASRGANTEAFF
TRBJ2-2 | TRBV7-3 | 15 | CASSSSTRRTGELFF
TRBJ2-7 | TRBV18 | 15 | CASSPTRDLYEVQYF
TRBJ2-7 | TRBV7-2 | 14 | CASSLDPGTYEQYF
TRBJ1-4 | TRBV7-8 | 14 | CASSPRRGDEKLFF
TRBJ2-7 | TRBV6-5 | 15 | CASSPMGLAAHEQYF
TRBJ2-7 | TRBV25-1 | 18 | CASNPLSGLAGGAYEQYF
TRBJ1-3 | TRBV12-3/TRBV12-4 | 14 | CASSLSGSRNTIYF
TRBJ2-5 | TRBV11-2 | 14 | CASSLTGGKETQYF
TRBJ2-7 | TRBV11-2 | 13 | CASRQTGMNEQYF
TRBJ2-7 | TRBV28 | 15 | CASSLPAGGSYEQYF
TRBJ2-5 | TRBV11-3 | 13 | CASSLRAEETQYF
TRBJ1-2 | TRBV20-1 | 13 | CSASAGEISGYTF
TRBJ2-2 | TRBV7-2 | 16 | CASSLGPVGPTGELFF
TRBJ2-1 | TRBV12-3/TRBV12-4 | 15 | CASRKSSGTNNEQFF
TRBJ2-1 | TRBV29-1 | 12 | CSVEEGANEQFF
TRBJ2-1 | TRBV18 | 16 | CASSPPTGTMGNEQFF
TRBJ2-4 | TRBV10-3 | 17 | CAISESEGGLAKNIQYF
TRBJ2-7 | TRBV6-1 | 15 | CASSQVRLPSYEQYF
TRBJ1-3 | TRBV7-2 | 13 | CASSVVSGNTIYF
TRBJ2-7 | TRBV20-1 | 16 | CSASGLAGGPSYEQYF
TRBJ2-5 | TRBV20-1 | 11 | CSARDHGTQYF
TRBJ2-7 | TRBV7-2 | 11 | CASSPGYEQYF
TRBJ2-3 | TRBV20-1 | 14 | CSARSYRSEDTQYF
TRBJ1-4 | TRBV21-1 | 16 | CASSKGSGRWDEKLFF
TRBJ2-7 | TRBV2 | 12 | CAGGRVGLEQYF
TRBJ2-1 | TRBV29-1 | 16 | CSVGGTSGRIIDEQFF
TRBJ2-1 | TRBV6-6 | 17 | CASSYSPSGSSYNEQFF